The T cell receptor beta chain described here comes from a study of blood T cell repertoires in COVID-19. Study details: In each case, the material was cDNA or gDNA derived from T cells, B-cell-depleted T cells, or PBMCs.

Cohort assignment relied on participant-reported clinical history. CDR1 and CDR2 (germline): LGHNA, YNFKEQ. V dropped 0 bases and J dropped 2; count of bases not matched to a gene: 3. The CDR3 is made up of 17 amino acids. Methods used by the authors: Scientists estimated how many nucleated cells there were by amplifying reference gene primers. The method was immunoSEQ multiplex PCR; TCRdb's version includes in-frame clones alone and lacks a portion of them. V, J and clone size reflect that table, while D and trimming were determined from the DNA. The sample includes 280,000 or so clones, around 87% of them seen just once.

The sequencing input was PBMCs or T cells enriched from blood (not recorded which). J is TRBJ2-3 and V is TRBV4-2; 12 bases map to TRBD2. The receptor comes from a woman between 18 and 29 years old with acute COVID-19. The CDR3 nucleotides are TGTGCCAGCAGCCAAGACCGGACTAGCGGGGACACAGATACGCAGTATTTT. Its translation is CASSQDRTSGDTDTQYF.